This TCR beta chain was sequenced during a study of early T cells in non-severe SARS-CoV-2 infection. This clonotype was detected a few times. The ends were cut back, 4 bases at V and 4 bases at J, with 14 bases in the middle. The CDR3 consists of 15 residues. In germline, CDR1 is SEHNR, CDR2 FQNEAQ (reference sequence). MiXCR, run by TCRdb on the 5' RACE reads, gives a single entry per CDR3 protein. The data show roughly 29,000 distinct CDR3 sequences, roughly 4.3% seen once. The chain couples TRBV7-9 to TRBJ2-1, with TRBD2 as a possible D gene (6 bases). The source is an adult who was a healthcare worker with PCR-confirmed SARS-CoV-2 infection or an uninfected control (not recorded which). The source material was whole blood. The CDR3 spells CASSSRDWIYNEQFF. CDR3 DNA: TGTGCCAGCAGCTCCAGGGACTGGATATACAATGAGCAGTTCTTC.